This T cell receptor beta chain was identified during a study of blood T cell repertoires in COVID-19. Study details: The United States, Italy and Spain were the sources of the acute and convalescent COVID-19 samples. PBMCs, B-cell-depleted T cells, or T cells provided the cDNA or gDNA that made up the material.

V was pared by 4 bases and J by 2 bases, with 11 bases between. The CDR3 has 14 residues. Looked up from germline, CDR1 is LGHDT and CDR2 is YNNKEL (reference sequence). Authors' methods: Reference gene primer amplification gave estimated nucleated cell counts. The data were produced by immunoSEQ multiplex PCR, yet TCRdb's version contains in-frame clones alone and is incomplete. The V and J calls and the clone size are those of that table, but D and trimming were determined from the DNA. The table includes under 300,000 clones, less than 90% detected once. V gene TRBV3-1 (or the pseudogene TRBV3-2) combines with J gene TRBJ1-1, with D maybe TRBD1 (6 bases). Sequences were obtained from peripheral blood. This receptor was identified in a woman in her 40s who had recovered from COVID-19. The CDR3, as DNA: TGTGCCAGCAGCCTCACAGGGATTAACACTGAAGCTTTCTTT. This sequence encodes CASSLTGINTEAFF.